This T cell receptor beta chain was sequenced during a study of blood T cell repertoires in COVID-19. Study details: The origin of the acute and convalescent COVID-19 samples was the United States, Italy and Spain. From T cells, B-cell-depleted T cells, or PBMCs came the material, which was cDNA or gDNA.

Per the original methods: Amplification of reference gene primers was used by the study to estimate nucleated cell counts. The data were produced by immunoSEQ multiplex PCR, yet TCRdb's version contains in-frame clones alone and is incomplete. That table furnishes V, J and clone size, whereas the DNA furnished D and trimming. The data show tens of thousands of clones, with over 75% seen just once and about a sixth held by the top ten. The germline V gene has CDR1 LNHDA and CDR2 SQIVND (reference sequence). The CDR3 sequence is 16 residues long. The V and J ends lost 1 base and 8 bases, in that order; junction bases with no gene match: 4. This clone was recorded only once.

Specimen: peripheral blood. This TCR was recovered from an elderly woman with active or convalescent COVID-19. The V call is TRBV19, the J call TRBJ1-6, with 11 bases aligning to TRBD1. CDR3 DNA sequence: TGTGCCAGTAGTATAGGGGACAGGGGGTCGTATTCACCCCTCCACTTT. This sequence encodes CASSIGDRGSYSPLHF.